Shown below are 29 T cell receptor beta chains from a single sample sequenced in a study of shared clonotypes between healthy human individuals. Here immunoSEQ multiplex PCR was the method, and the copy in TCRdb shows in-frame clones only, minus some. The table shows about 2 million clones, with around 95% occurring only once. The sample taken for sequencing was naive CD4+ T cells sorted from blood. Subset noted: CD45RA+ positively selected. Receptors originate from a man younger than 35 in good health.

The V and J genes are TRBV6-5 and TRBJ1-4, with 7 bases fitting TRBD1. Germline CDR1 MNHEY, CDR2 SVGAGI. V trimming: 6 bases; J trimming: 8 bases; junction bases outside the gene matches: 9. The CDR3 length is 14 residues. CDR3 sequence reads: CASRPGGLGEKLFF. The DNA of the CDR3 is TGTGCCAGCAGGCCAGGGGGATTAGGCGAAAAACTGTTTTTT.

The V call is TRBV2, the J call TRBJ1-5; 7 bases line up with TRBD1. V gave up 4 bases and J gave up 4 bases; unmatched junction bases: 7. CDR1 is SNHLY, CDR2 FYNNEI, per germline. The CDR3 has 15 amino acids. CDR3 sequence reads: CASSGQDRRNQPQHF. DNA for the CDR3: TGTGCCAGCAGTGGCCAGGACAGGCGTAATCAGCCCCAGCATTTT.

The gene calls are TRBV29-1 and TRBJ2-1, with TRBD2 matching 15 bases. This CDR3 contains 15 residues. The V gene's germline CDR1 is SQVTM and CDR2 ANQGSEA. The CDR3 DNA is TGCAGTGTACAAAGGACTAGCGGGAGGGGGCATGAGCAGTTCTTC. It translates to CSVQRTSGRGHEQFF.

CDR3 amino acids: CASSQTTAGRSPLHF. Here the CDR3 DNA reads TGCGCCAGCAGCCAAACGACAGCAGGACGTTCACCCCTCCACTTT. V gene TRBV4-3 combines with J gene TRBJ1-6; D might be TRBD1 (5 bases). This CDR3 is 15 amino acids long. The ends were cut back, 2 bases at V and 9 bases at J, with 14 bases in the middle. Per germline, CDR1 LGHNA and CDR2 YSLEER.

The chain combines TRBV7-6 with TRBJ1-5; D remains ambiguous. Germline lookup yields CDR1 SGHVS and CDR2 FNYEAQ. The V end was cut by 3 bases, the J end by 1 base, with 10 bases between. This CDR3 spans 15 amino acids. The CDR3 region is CASSFQEGSNQPQHF. CDR3 sequence (DNA): TGTGCCAGCAGCTTTCAGGAGGGCAGCAATCAGCCCCAGCATTTT.

The CDR3 region is CASSQDRAARVATNEKLFF. In nucleotides, the CDR3 is TGCGCCAGCAGCCAAGATAGGGCAGCCAGGGTTGCAACTAATGAAAAACTGTTTTTT. V is TRBV4-1 and J is TRBJ1-4; tentative D call: TRBD1 (5 bases). The V gene's germline CDR1 is MGHRA and CDR2 YSYEKL. With 0 bases removed from V and 0 bases from J, the gap between germline ends came to 17 bases. The CDR3 contains 19 residues.

The J gene is TRBJ1-4, the V gene TRBV2, with D unresolved. The length of the CDR3 is 13 residues. V lost 5 bases, J lost 8 bases, and 12 bases lay in between. In germline, CDR1 is SNHLY, CDR2 FYNNEI. CDR3 nucleotides: TGTGCCAGCAGTCCCGGACCGAGGGAAAAACTGTTTTTT. It is translated as CASSPGPREKLFF.

The chain uses TRBV30 and TRBJ2-2, with D perhaps TRBD1 (6 bases). Trimming cost V 2 bases and J 7 bases, with 17 bases left between them. Germline V CDR1 and CDR2: GTSNPN, SVGIG (reference sequence). CDR3 length: 15 residues. The CDR3 nucleotides are TGTGCCTGGAGTAATAGACAGGCGCCCCACGGGGAGCTGTTTTTT. It yields the protein CAWSNRQAPHGELFF.

To note about this clone: Other nucleotide sequences from this sample produce the same CDR3. This chain links TRBV7-9 with TRBJ1-4, with D unclear. Germline V gene data show CDR1 as SEHNR and CDR2 as FQNEAQ (reference sequence). Trimming took 6 bases from V and 0 from J, leaving 8 bases between them. This CDR3 is built from 14 residues. In DNA, the CDR3 is TGTGCCAGCAGTCGGACCGCAACTAATGAAAAACTGTTTTTT. This sequence encodes CASSRTATNEKLFF.

The chain joins TRBV5-1 to TRBJ1-5, with 8 nucleotides matching TRBD1. J gave up 2 bases and V 3 bases, and 4 bases lay outside the gene matches. The germline V gene has CDR1 SGHRS and CDR2 YFSETQ. The CDR3 covers 15 residues. The CDR3 sequence is CASSSTTGGNQPQHF. CDR3 DNA sequence: TGCGCCAGCAGCTCCACGACAGGGGGCAATCAGCCCCAGCATTTT.

The rearrangement joins TRBV7-9 to TRBJ2-5; maybe TRBD2 (6 bases). The CDR3 spans 14 residues. Germline V CDR1 and CDR2: SEHNR, FQNEAQ (reference sequence). Trimming left V 4 bases short and J 0 bases short, with 9 bases between. CDR3 sequence reads: CASSYREHQETQYF. Written as DNA, the CDR3 is TGTGCCAGCAGCTACCGGGAGCACCAAGAGACCCAGTACTTC. The whole variable domain, remainder taken from reference TRBV7-9 and TRBJ2-5, is DTGVSQNPRHKITKRGQNVTFRCDPISEHNRLYWYRQTLGQGPEFLTYFQNEAQLEKSRLLSDRFSAERPKGSFSTLEIQRTEQGDSAMYLCASSYREHQETQYFGPGTRLLVL.

As concerns this clone: Additional DNA sequences in this sample encode the identical CDR3. J is TRBJ2-1 and V is TRBV5-1; D uncertain. Trimming shortened V by 1 base and J by 0 bases, and 8 bases separated the two germline ends. This CDR3 spans 15 amino acids. Germline assignment: CDR1 SGHRS and CDR2 YFSETQ. The CDR3: CASSLRLSSYNEQFF. CDR3 DNA sequence: TGCGCCAGCAGCTTGAGGCTGAGCTCCTACAATGAGCAGTTCTTC.

The gene calls are TRBV9 and TRBJ2-1, with TRBD2 matching over 9 bases. Per germline, CDR1 SGDLS and CDR2 YYNGEE. The CDR3 covers 15 residues. J was trimmed by 6 bases and V by 1 base; bases with no gene match: 5. CDR3 sequence reads: CASSVLAGVFNEQFF. The CDR3, as DNA: TGTGCCAGCAGCGTATTAGCGGGAGTCTTCAATGAGCAGTTCTTC.

This chain joins TRBV13 and TRBJ2-7; TRBD2 aligns across 7 bases. CDR3 length: 19 amino acids. V gave up 5 bases and J gave up 0 bases; unmatched junction bases: 19. Per the germline V gene, CDR1 is PRHDT and CDR2 is FYEKMQ (reference sequence). The CDR3 loop reads CASSRWGSGPLLSSYEQYF. CDR3 in DNA: TGTGCCAGCAGCCGCTGGGGTAGCGGGCCTCTCCTTAGCTCCTACGAGCAGTACTTC.

The V gene is TRBV4-1, the J gene TRBJ2-3; D assignment may be TRBD1 or TRBD2 (5 bases each). The V end lost 0 bases, the J end lost 4 bases, and 14 bases lay between the germline ends. Germline V gives CDR1 MGHRA, CDR2 YSYEKL. CDR3 length: 16 amino acids. The CDR3 protein is CASSQDSWGKADTQYF. In DNA form, the CDR3 reads TGCGCCAGCAGCCAAGATAGTTGGGGGAAGGCAGATACGCAGTATTTT.

The count of this clone is one. This CDR3 is CASKGDWAREQYF. In nucleotides, the CDR3 is TGTGCCAGCAAGGGGGACTGGGCCCGCGAGCAGTACTTC. The chain is built from TRBV6-6 and TRBJ2-7; D possibly uses TRBD1 or TRBD2 (6 bases each). This CDR3 comprises 13 residues. The V gene's germline CDR1 is MNHNY and CDR2 SVGAGI (reference sequence). The V gene lost 7 bases and the J gene lost 6 bases, with 16 bases spanning the gap.

The chain is built from TRBV4-3 and TRBJ1-6; D is ambiguous. V was shortened by 0 bases and J by 10 bases, with 16 bases between the two germline ends. The CDR3 consists of 16 residues. In germline, CDR1 is LGHNA, CDR2 YSLEER. The CDR3 is CASSQEPGFGNSPLHF. CDR3 DNA sequence: TGCGCCAGCAGCCAAGAGCCGGGCTTCGGGAACTCACCCCTCCACTTT.

The rearrangement uses TRBV5-1 and TRBJ1-1; a weak D match, TRBD1 (5 bases). The V end lost 0 bases, the J end lost 1 base, and 10 bases lay between the germline ends. Germline CDR1 is SGHRS and CDR2 is YFSETQ. The CDR3 length is 15 residues. CDR3 protein: CASSLAVTGNTEAFF. CDR3 nucleotide sequence: TGCGCCAGCAGCTTGGCCGTTACAGGGAACACTGAAGCTTTCTTT.

The V gene is TRBV30, the J gene TRBJ2-5, with D unclear. The CDR3 is 13 amino acids. Trimming took 8 bases from V and 4 from J, leaving 17 bases between them. Germline V gene data show CDR1 as GTSNPN and CDR2 as SVGIG (reference sequence). The CDR3 nucleotides read TGTGCCCGTGCGGCCAACCTCAGAGAGACCCAGTACTTC. Encoded protein: CARAANLRETQYF. Variable domain in full (rest from reference TRBV30 and TRBJ2-5): SQTIHQWPATLVQPVGSPLSLECTVEGTSNPNLYWYRQAAGRGLQLLFYSVGIGQISSEVPQNLSASRPQDRQFILSSKKLLLSDSGFYLCARAANLRETQYFGPGTRLLVL.

The J gene is TRBJ1-2, the V gene TRBV19, with TRBD1 matching 7 bases. CDR1 is LNHDA, CDR2 SQIVND, per germline (reference sequence). With 3 bases clipped from V and 7 bases from J, the junction kept 8 bases outside the gene matches. The length of the CDR3 is 14 residues. The CDR3 coding sequence is TGTGCCAGTAGTATCCAACAGGGGAGGTTTGGCTACACCTTC. It specifies CASSIQQGRFGYTF.

The rearrangement joins TRBV7-6 to TRBJ2-7; 12 bases agree with TRBD1. The CDR3 spans 19 residues. In germline, CDR1 is SGHVS, CDR2 FNYEAQ. V shed 2 bases and J 2 bases; nucleotides not matched to a gene: 13. The CDR3 DNA follows: TGTGCCAGCAGCTTAACGGTGCCTCGGGGACAGGGGGCCCCCTACGAGCAGTACTTC. Translation: CASSLTVPRGQGAPYEQYF. The variable domain in full, with the rest retrieved from reference TRBV7-6 and TRBJ2-7, is GAGVSQSPRYKVTKRGQDVALRCDPISGHVSLYWYRQALGQGPEFLTYFNYEAQQDKSGLPNDRFSAERPEGSISTLTIQRTEQRDSAMYRCASSLTVPRGQGAPYEQYFGPGTRLTVT.

This rearrangement joins TRBV5-1 to TRBJ1-1; D is uncertain. The CDR3 spans 15 residues. Germline lookup yields CDR1 SGHRS and CDR2 YFSETQ. V was shortened by 0 bases and J by 4 bases, with 13 bases between the two germline ends. The CDR3 DNA reads TGCGCCAGCAGCTTGGATAGTCTGGTCATCACTGAAGCTTTCTTT. Translation: CASSLDSLVITEAFF.

CDR3 nucleotides: TGTGCCAGTAGTATAGATAGTAGCGGGAGGCCCGGGGAGCTGTTTTTT. Protein sequence: CASSIDSSGRPGELFF. V usage is TRBV19 and J usage is TRBJ2-2; 10 bases line up with TRBD2. V was clipped by 0 bases and J by 6 bases; unmatched bases: 4. Germline V gene sequence: CDR1 LNHDA, CDR2 SQIVND (reference sequence). CDR3 length equals 16 residues.

CDR3: CASSSRTGSEAFF. In DNA, the CDR3 is TGCGCCAGCAGCTCCCGGACAGGGTCCGAAGCTTTCTTT. The chain is built from TRBV5-1 and TRBJ1-1, with 8 bases matching TRBD1. Unmatched junction bases numbered 6, after V lost 3 bases and J lost 8 bases. In germline, CDR1 is SGHRS, CDR2 YFSETQ. The CDR3 totals 13 residues.

The rearrangement joins TRBV19 to TRBJ2-5, with D unclear. The CDR3 covers 14 residues. The V and J ends lost 1 base and 5 bases respectively, with 11 bases between them. Germline lookup yields CDR1 LNHDA and CDR2 SQIVND (reference sequence). CDR3: CASSIVGPRETQYF. DNA for the CDR3: TGTGCCAGTAGTATAGTAGGGCCGCGGGAGACCCAGTACTTC.

The rearrangement joins TRBV18 to TRBJ1-2, with D uncertain. CDR1 and CDR2 from the germline V gene are KGHSH and LQKENI. V was shortened by 2 bases and J by 0 bases, with 10 bases between the two germline ends. This CDR3 comprises 15 residues. CDR3 nucleotide sequence: TGTGCCAGCTCACCATACACAGAGGCTAACTATGGCTACACCTTC. This translates into CASSPYTEANYGYTF.

As regards this clone: A read error may explain this, as a much larger clone is one base away. This chain links TRBV20-1 with TRBJ1-1; no reliable D call. This CDR3 contains 11 residues. Germline assignment: CDR1 DFQATT and CDR2 SNEGSKA (reference sequence). As DNA, the CDR3 is TGCAGTGCTAGTCGTCAGACTGGAGCTTTCTTT. It encodes CSASRQTGAFF.

This rearrangement joins TRBV14 to TRBJ2-1; 9 bases are a match to TRBD2. This CDR3 is 15 amino acids long. Germline V gene lookup returns CDR1 SGHDN and CDR2 FVKESK. The V segment lost 3 bases and the J segment 2 bases; nucleotides outside the gene matches: 2. This chain's CDR3 is CASSQRGGPYNEQFF. DNA for the CDR3: TGTGCCAGCAGCCAGCGGGGGGGACCCTACAATGAGCAGTTCTTC.

J is TRBJ2-1 and V is TRBV5-1, with TRBD2 identical over 7 bases. This CDR3 spans 14 amino acids. Unmatched junction bases numbered 5, after V lost 2 bases and J lost 6 bases. Looked up from germline, CDR1 is SGHRS and CDR2 is YFSETQ. Here the CDR3 reads CASSFASGRNEQFF. CDR3 in DNA: TGCGCCAGCAGCTTCGCTAGCGGTCGCAATGAGCAGTTCTTC.